This T cell receptor (beta chain) was sequenced in a study of CD8+ T cells in alopecia areata. Overall study results and limits: Whereas mice showed it more clearly, TCR sharing across patients was murkier, possibly because of HLA.

Germline values: CDR1 SNHLY, CDR2 FYNNEI. This CDR3 is 13 amino acids long. The V and J ends lost 10 bases and 9 bases, in that order; junction bases with no gene match: 7. Samples from alopecia areata patients were lesional scalp punch biopsies and peripheral blood. Details on this clone: What it binds is unknown.

Once RNA had been extracted, it was reverse transcribed into cDNA to act as the sequencing template. This table comes from immunoSEQ multiplex PCR, and its TCRdb copy is limited to in-frame clones, with some not included. The data hold about 180,000 clones, with about 63% observed a single time. The J gene is TRBJ1-6, the V gene TRBV2; TRBD1 matches at 9 bases. The material was CD4+ T cells sorted from blood, obtained at week 0. The TCR originated in a human donor with alopecia areata. The CDR3, as DNA: TGTGCCACCTACAGGGGGCTTAGTTCACCCCTCCACTTT. This gives the protein CATYRGLSSPLHF.